This is a list of T cell receptor beta chains from one sample in a study of shared clonotypes between healthy human individuals. Sequencing used immunoSEQ multiplex PCR; TCRdb keeps in-frame clones, though not all of them. This sample has under 2,500,000 clones, with almost 96% found just once. Sequencing was done on a sample of naive CD4+ T cells sorted from blood. The receptors here all came from a man between 18 and 29 years old in good health. The CDR3 runs from the conserved cysteine through the conserved F or W. Where a row states a size, it is once, few, many or the class of an expanded clone; other rows omit it.

clone_size,v_call,cdr3_aa
-,TRBV6-1,CASSQDRVNTEAFF
-,TRBV10-3,CAISEGLAGDPYEQYF
-,TRBV10-3,CAITSGRNSDTQYF
-,TRBV5-1,CASSPRRTSGGGSTDTQYF
-,TRBV5-1,CASSPGHNANTGELFF
-,TRBV5-6,CASSPDRGLAKTEAFF
-,TRBV5-3,CARSLAGGTTGELFF
-,TRBV27,CASSSGGWRNEKLFF
-,TRBV6-5,CASSGSNEQFF
once,TRBV7-9,CASSLVGGRYEQYF
-,TRBV7-6,CASSLALSPLIGELFF
few,TRBV2,CAWGRDSNQPQHF
-,TRBV9,CASSVTSGSLYEQYF
-,TRBV7-6,CASSYAPDGSQLFF
-,TRBV29-1,CSVRQGGGYEQYF
-,TRBV27,CASRGLTVGTDTQYF
once,TRBV25-1,CASSPGGGEKLFF
-,TRBV6-1,CASSGGHLGSYEQYF
-,TRBV19,CASSLGGAGAEAFF
-,TRBV7-2,CASSLGASSYEQYF
-,TRBV7-2,CASSFGQANTEAFF
-,TRBV19,CAIRNRGSSGAFF
-,TRBV9,CASKAEPSGNTIYF
-,TRBV29-1,CSARRPPDTQYF
-,TRBV6-1,CASSPPGGSTDTQYF
-,TRBV25-1,CASSAAGQGFLFF
-,TRBV4-1,CASSMGAVATNEKLFF
-,TRBV7-2,CASSQNTEAFF
-,TRBV4-1,CASSQSGLQPQHF
-,TRBV4-3,CASSQEAQGQLMQPQHF
-,TRBV6-1,CASSEQAAKNIQYF
-,TRBV7-2,CASSVGGYEQYF
once,TRBV7-8,CASLWRGTLQETQYF
-,TRBV9,CASSVGRDREADTQYF
-,TRBV30,CAWSVRGKGTDTQYF
-,TRBV4-2,CASSQNYQRGSPGELFF
-,TRBV2,CATRDRGRSPYNSPLHF
-,TRBV7-2,CASSLETAFEQYF
-,TRBV5-8,CASSFRDQAETQYF
-,TRBV6-1,CASSDRTGGFYGYTF
once,TRBV6-5,CASSLTGTGLNF
-,TRBV30,CAWTRTAYGYTF
-,TRBV10-3,CAISESTRGNNGANVLTF
few,TRBV7-9,CADLRVGTGELFF
-,TRBV5-4,CASSLPPGTDTQYF
once,TRBV30,CAWSNYGTGNTEAFF
once,TRBV2,CAMGGNTEAFF
-,TRBV19,CASSVRGIDDYGYTF
-,TRBV7-9,CASSDGQTGNSPLHF